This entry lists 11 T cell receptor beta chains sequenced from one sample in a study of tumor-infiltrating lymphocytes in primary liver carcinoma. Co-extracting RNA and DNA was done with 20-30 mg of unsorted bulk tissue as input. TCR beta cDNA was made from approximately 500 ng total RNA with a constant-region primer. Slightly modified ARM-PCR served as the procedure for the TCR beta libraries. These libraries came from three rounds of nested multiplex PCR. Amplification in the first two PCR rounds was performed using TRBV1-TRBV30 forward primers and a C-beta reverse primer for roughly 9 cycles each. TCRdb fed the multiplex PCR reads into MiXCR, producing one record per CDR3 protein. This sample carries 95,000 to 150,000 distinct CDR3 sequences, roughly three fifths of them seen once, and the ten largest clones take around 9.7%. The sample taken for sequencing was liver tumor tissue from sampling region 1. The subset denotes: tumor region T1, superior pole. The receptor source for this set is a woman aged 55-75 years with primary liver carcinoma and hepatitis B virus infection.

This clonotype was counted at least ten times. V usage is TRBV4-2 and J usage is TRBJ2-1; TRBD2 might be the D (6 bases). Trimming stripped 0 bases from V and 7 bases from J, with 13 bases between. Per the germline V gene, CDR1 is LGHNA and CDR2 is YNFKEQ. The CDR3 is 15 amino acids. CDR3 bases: TGTGCCAGCAGCCAAGATGTAGGACTACCTAATGAGCAGTTCTTC. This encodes CASSQDVGLPNEQFF.

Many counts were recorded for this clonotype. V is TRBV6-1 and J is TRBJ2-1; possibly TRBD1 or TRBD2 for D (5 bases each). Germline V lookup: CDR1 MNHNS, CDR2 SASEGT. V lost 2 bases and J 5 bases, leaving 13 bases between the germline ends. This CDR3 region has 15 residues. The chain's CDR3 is CASSELGTEDNEQFF. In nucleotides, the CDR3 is TGTGCCAGCAGTGAATTAGGGACGGAGGACAATGAGCAGTTCTTC.

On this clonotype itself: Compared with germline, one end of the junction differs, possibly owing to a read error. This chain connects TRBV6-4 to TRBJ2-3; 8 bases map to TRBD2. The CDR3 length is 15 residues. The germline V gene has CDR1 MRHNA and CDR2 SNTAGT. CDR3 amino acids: CASSDSREVGDMQYF. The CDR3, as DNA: TGTGCCAGCAGTGACTCGCGGGAGGTAGGAGATATGCAGTATTTT.

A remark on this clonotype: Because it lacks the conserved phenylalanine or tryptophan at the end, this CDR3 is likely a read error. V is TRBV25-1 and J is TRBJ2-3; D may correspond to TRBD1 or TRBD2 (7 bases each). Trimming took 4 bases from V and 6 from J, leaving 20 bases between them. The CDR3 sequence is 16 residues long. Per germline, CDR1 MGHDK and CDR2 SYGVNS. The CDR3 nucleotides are TGTGCCAGCAGTGGAGGGGGCGGGAGAGAGAGGGATACGCAGTATTCT. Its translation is CASSGGGGRERDTQYS.

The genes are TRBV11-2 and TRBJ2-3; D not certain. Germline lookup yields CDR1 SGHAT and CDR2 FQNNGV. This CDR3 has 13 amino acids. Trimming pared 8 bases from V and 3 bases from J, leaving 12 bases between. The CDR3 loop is CASLDRETDTQYF. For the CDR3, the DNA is TGTGCCAGCTTAGATCGAGAGACAGATACGCAGTATTTT.

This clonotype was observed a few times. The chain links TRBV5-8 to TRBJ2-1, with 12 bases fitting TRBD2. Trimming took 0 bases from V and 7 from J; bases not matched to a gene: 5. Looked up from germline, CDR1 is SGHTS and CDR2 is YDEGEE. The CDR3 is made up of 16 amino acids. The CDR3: CASSLGLAGARNEQFF. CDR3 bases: TGTGCCAGCAGCTTGGGACTAGCGGGAGCTAGGAATGAGCAGTTCTTC.

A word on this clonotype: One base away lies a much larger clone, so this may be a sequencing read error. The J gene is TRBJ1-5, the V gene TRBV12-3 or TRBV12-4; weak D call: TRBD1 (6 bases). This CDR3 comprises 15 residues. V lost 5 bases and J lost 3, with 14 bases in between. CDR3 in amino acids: CASSPRGGLNQPQHF. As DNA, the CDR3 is TGTGCCAGCAGTCCGAGAGGGGGGCTCAATCAGCCCCAGCATTTT.

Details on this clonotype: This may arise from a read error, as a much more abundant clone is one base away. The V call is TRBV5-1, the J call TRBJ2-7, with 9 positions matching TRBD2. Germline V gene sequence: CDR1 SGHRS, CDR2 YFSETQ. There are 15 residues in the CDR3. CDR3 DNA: TGCACCAGCAGCACCAGCGGGACTAGCACCTACGAGCAGTACTTC. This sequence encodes CTSSTSGTSTYEQYF.

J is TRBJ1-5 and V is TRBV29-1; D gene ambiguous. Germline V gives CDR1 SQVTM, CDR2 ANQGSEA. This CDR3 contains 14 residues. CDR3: CISPRQGNHQPQHF. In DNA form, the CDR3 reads TGCATCTCTCCTCGGCAAGGGAACCATCAGCCCCAGCATTTT.

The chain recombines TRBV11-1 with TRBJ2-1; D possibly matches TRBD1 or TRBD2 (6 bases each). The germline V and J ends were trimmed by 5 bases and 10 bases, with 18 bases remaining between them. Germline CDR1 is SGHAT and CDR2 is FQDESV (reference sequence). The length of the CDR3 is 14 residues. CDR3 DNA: TGTGCCAGCAGCAAACCCGAGGGGGGCAGGGAGCAGTTCTTC. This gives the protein CASSKPEGGREQFF.

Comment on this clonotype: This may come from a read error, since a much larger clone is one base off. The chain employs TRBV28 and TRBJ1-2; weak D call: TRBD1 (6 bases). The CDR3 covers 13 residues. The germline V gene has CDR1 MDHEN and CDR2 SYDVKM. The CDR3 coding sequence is TGTGCCAGCAGCCCGGGACAAAACTGTGGCTACACCTTC. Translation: CASSPGQNCGYTF.